Presented here are 21 T cell receptor beta chains from one specimen sequenced in a study of blood T cell repertoires in COVID-19 (dated by TCRdb to 2018 to 2021). Library method: the immunoSEQ multiplex PCR assay. TCRdb retrieved this table from immuneACCESS and kept in-frame rearrangements only. Not all clones are present; in checked studies, unresolved V genes account for under half, and no reason is known for the remainder. The table for this sample lists fewer than 400,000 clones; 65% to 85% of them were counted only once. Around 3% of the sample goes to the ten largest clones. Sequenced input: peripheral blood. The receptors stem from a man aged 25-45 years with active or convalescent COVID-19.

This chain uses TRBV4-2 with TRBJ2-1; 13 bases match TRBD2. The CDR3 contains 15 residues. Germline V gene data show CDR1 as LGHNA and CDR2 as YNFKEQ. V dropped 0 bases and J dropped 8; count of bases not matched to a gene: 1. The CDR3 loop is CASSQEGTSGDEQFF. The DNA for the CDR3 is TGTGCCAGCAGCCAAGAGGGGACTAGCGGGGATGAGCAGTTCTTC.

The chain couples TRBV11-2 to TRBJ2-5, with D tentatively TRBD2 (5 bases). CDR3 size: 14 residues. V was cut by 4 bases and J by 1 base, with 10 bases left in between. Germline V gene lookup returns CDR1 SGHAT and CDR2 FQNNGV. CDR3 region: CASSSSITQETQYF. The CDR3 region has the DNA TGTGCCAGCAGCTCTAGCATAACCCAAGAGACCCAGTACTTC. Full variable domain (outside the CDR3, taken from reference TRBV11-2 and TRBJ2-5): EAGVAQSPRYKIIEKRQSVAFWCNPISGHATLYWYQQILGQGPKLLIQFQNNGVVDDSQLPKDRFSAERLKGVDSTLKIQPAKLEDSAVYLCASSSSITQETQYFGPGTRLLVL.

The rearrangement uses TRBV9 and TRBJ1-2; D is unclear. The V end was cut by 5 bases, the J end by 0 bases, with 8 bases between. CDR1 is SGDLS, CDR2 YYNGEE, per germline. The CDR3 consists of 13 residues. CDR3 sequence (DNA): TGTGCCAGCAGTGCGGATACTAACTATGGCTACACCTTC. Its translation is CASSADTNYGYTF.

This chain joins TRBV7-6 and TRBJ2-3; 8 nucleotides match TRBD1. The length of the CDR3 is 15 residues. The ends lost 5 bases at V and 6 bases at J; junction bases unmatched: 10. CDR1 SGHVS and CDR2 FNYEAQ come from the germline V gene. The CDR3 region has the DNA TGTGCCAGCAGCAACCGGGACAGGACTTATGATACGCAGTATTTT. Translation: CASSNRDRTYDTQYF.

A remark on this clone: The germline gene is not matched at one end of the junction; a read error may be the cause. The sample has other DNA sequences that encode this CDR3 too. The chain couples TRBV7-8 to TRBJ2-5; D possibly corresponds to TRBD2 (6 bases). CDR1 SGHVS and CDR2 FQNEAQ come from the germline V gene. The CDR3 covers 12 residues. The CDR3 bases are TGTGCCAGTAGCTCTGGGGGGGAGACCCAGTACTTC. The encoded protein is CASSSGGETQYF.

The J gene is TRBJ2-3, the V gene TRBV5-6; no firm D call. The V end was cut by 3 bases, the J end by 0 bases, with 17 bases between. The CDR3 covers 17 residues. Germline loops: CDR1 SGHDT, CDR2 YYEEEE. The CDR3 protein is CASSSLDFSPSTDTQYF. The CDR3 coding sequence is TGTGCCAGCAGCTCCCTCGACTTCTCTCCTAGCACAGATACGCAGTATTTT.

The V gene is TRBV19, the J gene TRBJ1-5, with D unresolved. The CDR3 is made up of 16 amino acids. V shed 4 bases and J shed 2 bases, with 15 bases lying between them. CDR1 LNHDA and CDR2 SQIVND come from the germline V gene (reference sequence). CDR3 in DNA: TGTGCCAGTAGTAGGACCCTCCGGGGTGGCAATCAGCCCCAGCATTTT. The encoded protein is CASSRTLRGGNQPQHF.

The gene calls are TRBV7-2 and TRBJ2-2; D is perhaps TRBD1 (6 bases). Germline CDR1 SGHTA, CDR2 FQGNSA. The V gene lost 3 bases and the J gene lost 2 bases, with 16 bases spanning the gap. The CDR3 runs 17 residues. The CDR3 loop reads CASSFRGRGANTGELFF. CDR3 coding DNA: TGTGCCAGCAGCTTTAGGGGCAGGGGCGCCAACACCGGGGAGCTGTTTTTT.

This clone was seen a single time. The rearrangement joins TRBV25-1 to TRBJ1-1; 8 nucleotides match TRBD1. Germline assignment: CDR1 MGHDK and CDR2 SYGVNS. This CDR3 is built from 16 residues. J lost 2 bases, V lost 0 bases, and 5 bases had no gene match. The CDR3 reads CASSEYGQGANTEAFF. The DNA of the CDR3 is TGTGCCAGCAGTGAATATGGGCAGGGGGCAAACACTGAAGCTTTCTTT.

This clone was detected only a few times. V usage is TRBV6-4 and J usage is TRBJ1-1, with D maybe TRBD1 (5 bases). Germline V lookup: CDR1 MRHNA, CDR2 SNTAGT. V was cut by 2 bases and J by 0 bases, with 13 bases left in between. The length of the CDR3 is 16 residues. The CDR3 region has the DNA TGTGCCAGCAGTGACAGGGGCGCGGGGATGAACACTGAAGCTTTCTTT. As protein: CASSDRGAGMNTEAFF.

In DNA, the CDR3 is TGTGCCAGCAGTCGGACAGCCCCAACTAATGAAAAACTGTTTTTT. Translation gives CASSRTAPTNEKLFF. The gene calls are TRBV6-5 and TRBJ1-4; D is possibly TRBD1 (6 bases). Germline CDR1 MNHEY, CDR2 SVGAGI. The CDR3 is 15 amino acids. Trimming left V 5 bases short and J 0 bases short, with 10 bases between.

This chain joins TRBV6-2 or TRBV6-3 and TRBJ2-7; TRBD1 aligns across 9 bases. The V and J ends lost 0 bases and 1 base, in that order; junction bases with no gene match: 7. Germline-derived CDR1 and CDR2 are MNHEY and SVGEGT. This CDR3 is built from 17 residues. DNA for the CDR3: TGTGCCAGCAGTTACTCACCGGACAGGGGCGCTTCCTACGAGCAGTACTTC. Its protein product is CASSYSPDRGASYEQYF.

A single count supports this clone. V gene TRBV13 combines with J gene TRBJ1-2; D not resolved. V lost 4 bases and J lost 9, with 12 bases in between. Germline V gene data show CDR1 as PRHDT and CDR2 as FYEKMQ (reference sequence). The CDR3 loop spans 12 amino acids. CDR3 protein: CASSSSSLSYTF. Written as DNA, the CDR3 is TGTGCCAGCAGCTCCTCCAGTTTGAGCTACACCTTC.

This clone occurred once. CDR3 sequence: CASSLTQNSPLHF. In nucleotides, the CDR3 is TGTGCCAGCAGCTTAACCCAGAATTCACCCCTCCACTTT. The rearrangement joins TRBV7-6 to TRBJ1-6; D remains ambiguous. Germline V lookup: CDR1 SGHVS, CDR2 FNYEAQ. Between the trimmed V and J ends, which lost 2 bases and 7 bases, there was a span of 6 bases. CDR3 size: 13 residues.

The rearrangement uses TRBV6-5 and TRBJ1-4; the match to TRBD1 covers 10 bases. Trimming removed 7 bases from V and 8 bases from J; junction bases left unmatched: 10. Germline lookup yields CDR1 MNHEY and CDR2 SVGAGI. The CDR3 extends over 15 amino acids. CDR3 in DNA: TGTGCCAGCACCAGTTCCCGGGACAGGGGAGAAAAACTGTTTTTT. Translating gives CASTSSRDRGEKLFF.

This clone was seen more than once but under ten times. This sequence joins TRBV18 and TRBJ2-7; D possibly corresponds to TRBD1 (6 bases). Germline V CDR1 and CDR2: KGHSH, LQKENI. Trimming took 3 bases from V and 5 from J, leaving 17 bases between them. The CDR3 contains 15 residues. The CDR3 coding sequence is TGTGCCAGCTCACCCACTCAGGGGCGCGGACACGAGCAGTACTTC. Its translation is CASSPTQGRGHEQYF.

The chain carries TRBV5-1 and TRBJ2-2; D remains ambiguous. This CDR3 is built from 16 residues. V gave up 1 base and J gave up 2 bases, with 12 bases separating them. Per the germline V gene, CDR1 is SGHRS and CDR2 is YFSETQ. For the CDR3, the DNA is TGCGCCAGCAGCTTGAACTCCGGGTACAACACCGGGGAGCTGTTTTTT. The encoded protein is CASSLNSGYNTGELFF.

The V call is TRBV6-2 or TRBV6-3, the J call TRBJ2-1; D not certain. The CDR3 covers 17 residues. Germline V lookup: CDR1 MNHEY, CDR2 SVGEGT. With 2 bases removed from V and 0 bases from J, the gap between germline ends came to 14 bases. CDR3 amino acids: CASSYRRGESSYNEQFF. As DNA, the CDR3 is TGTGCCAGCAGTTACCGGCGCGGTGAAAGCTCCTACAATGAGCAGTTCTTC.

The chain employs TRBV19 and TRBJ2-4; 12 nucleotides align to TRBD2. The CDR3 contains 15 residues. Germline CDR1 reads LNHDA; CDR2 reads SQIVND (reference sequence). The ends lost 5 bases at V and 7 bases at J; junction bases unmatched: 6. Here the CDR3 reads CASSPRLAGANIQYF. CDR3 DNA: TGTGCCAGTAGTCCGCGACTAGCGGGAGCGAACATTCAGTACTTC.

V and J are TRBV4-2 and TRBJ1-5, with D possibly TRBD1 on 6 matching bases. Trimming removed 1 base at V and 4 bases at J, with 17 bases between. Germline V lookup: CDR1 LGHNA, CDR2 YNFKEQ. The CDR3 is 17 residues long. The CDR3 region is CASSQGTDSEHNQPQHF. The CDR3 DNA follows: TGTGCCAGCAGCCAAGGGACGGACAGCGAACATAATCAGCCCCAGCATTTT.

This chain uses TRBV7-6 with TRBJ2-7; 7 nucleotides match TRBD1. CDR3 length equals 15 residues. Germline V CDR1 and CDR2: SGHVS, FNYEAQ. V lost 3 bases, J lost 2 bases, and 7 bases stayed unmatched. In DNA, the CDR3 is TGTGCCAGCAGCTTCACTACAGGGGTCCCCTACGAGCAGTACTTC. Its protein product is CASSFTTGVPYEQYF.